Included here is one TCR beta chain sequence, with context. Its specificity is unknown. The CDR3 regions of TCR beta were amplified from RNA transcripts. The HTBI set primed first-round TCR CDR3 RT-PCR. TCRdb re-called the multiplex PCR reads with MiXCR, one entry per CDR3 protein. The table includes 560,000 or so distinct CDR3 sequences, around 20% detected once. The data derive from a study of T cells in Graves' hyperthyroidism and ophthalmopathy. Study-level results: Ophthalmopathy prediction by the model preceded onset by a median roughly 6 months. Most expanded thyroid clonotypes above 0.001 recurred in blood.

Trimming removed 5 bases at V and 8 bases at J, with 15 bases between. Germline values: CDR1 SGHTA, CDR2 FQGTGA. This CDR3 comprises 13 residues. The gene calls are TRBV7-3 and TRBJ1-2; D is uncertain. Source material: blood. The origin of this receptor is a middle-aged man with Graves' ophthalmopathy. CDR3 residues: CASSPSDRLGYTF. Here the CDR3 DNA reads TGTGCCAGCAGCCCATCGGACCGTCTAGGCTACACCTTC.